This entry concerns a single T cell receptor (beta chain). The CDR3 extends over 13 amino acids. Germline CDR1 GTSNPN, CDR2 SVGIG (reference sequence). Trimming cost V 2 bases and J 0 bases, with 5 bases left between them. This specimen belongs to a study of blood T cell repertoires in COVID-19. Study-wide background: There were acute and convalescent COVID-19 samples, and they came from the United States, Italy and Spain.

The table came from immunoSEQ multiplex PCR; TCRdb's copy has only in-frame clones and leaves some out. Counted here are 200,000 to 300,000 clones, approximately 85% occurring once; the ten biggest clones make up 4.5% to 5.5%. The chain is built from TRBV30 and TRBJ1-5; D is unresolved. The sequenced material came from peripheral blood. This clonotype was sampled from a man in his fifties or sixties with COVID-19, enrolled during active disease. CDR3 nucleotide sequence: TGTGCCTGGAGTTTAAATAGCAATCAGCCCCAGCATTTT. Its translation: CAWSLNSNQPQHF. Variable domain in full (rest from reference TRBV30 and TRBJ1-5): SQTIHQWPATLVQPVGSPLSLECTVEGTSNPNLYWYRQAAGRGLQLLFYSVGIGQISSEVPQNLSASRPQDRQFILSSKKLLLSDSGFYLCAWSLNSNQPQHFGDGTRLSIL.